This TCR beta chain was profiled in a study of cytomegalovirus exposure and HLA in healthy donors. Overall study context: Counted in an early data release were approximately 85 million unique TCRs from HLA-typed donors. Study conclusions and caveats: A previous analysis found most TCR beta V segments productive roughly 87% or roughly 30% of the time. V- and J-gene trimming of TCR beta was linked (in a later analysis) to a missense DCLRE1C variant.

PCR used 60 Vbeta primers and 13 Jbeta primers. Authors' methods: An analysis that came later counted 77 million or so unique TCR beta chains, approximately 10 million shared. Clones were sequenced by immunoSEQ multiplex PCR, and TCRdb holds only the in-frame ones, with some missing. V and J calls and clone size come straight from that table; D and trimming were deduced from the DNA. The sample shows some 130,000 clones, 76% of them seen only once. Worth noting for this clone: Its specificity is not known.

Trimming stripped 4 bases from V and 6 bases from J, with 21 bases between. The length of the CDR3 is 16 residues. Germline V gene lookup returns CDR1 SGHRS and CDR2 YFSETQ. The TCR sequence derives from a female donor in good health and CMV-seropositive. Sequenced sample: PBMCs. The chain carries TRBV5-1 and TRBJ2-3; D ambiguous. CDR3: CASSPPRESHSDTQYF. As DNA, the CDR3 is TGCGCCAGCAGCCCACCGCGCGAGTCTCACTCCGATACGCAGTATTTT.